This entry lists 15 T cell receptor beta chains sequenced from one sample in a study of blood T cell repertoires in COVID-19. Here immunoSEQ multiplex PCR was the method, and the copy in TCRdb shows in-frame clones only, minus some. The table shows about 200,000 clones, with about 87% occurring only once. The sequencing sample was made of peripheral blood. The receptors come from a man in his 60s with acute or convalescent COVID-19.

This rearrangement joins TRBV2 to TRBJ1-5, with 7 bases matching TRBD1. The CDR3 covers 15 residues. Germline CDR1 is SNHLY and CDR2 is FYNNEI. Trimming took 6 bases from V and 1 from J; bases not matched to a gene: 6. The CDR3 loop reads CASSSLGGSNQPQHF. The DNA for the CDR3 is TGTGCCAGCAGCTCCCTAGGGGGCAGCAATCAGCCCCAGCATTTT.

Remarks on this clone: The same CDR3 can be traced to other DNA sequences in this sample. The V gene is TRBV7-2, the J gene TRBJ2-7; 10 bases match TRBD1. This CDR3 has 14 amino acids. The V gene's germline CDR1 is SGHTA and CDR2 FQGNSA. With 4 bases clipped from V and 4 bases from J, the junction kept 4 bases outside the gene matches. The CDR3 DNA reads TGTGCCAGCAGCTCCCGACAGGGGGCGTACGAGCAGTACTTC. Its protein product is CASSSRQGAYEQYF.

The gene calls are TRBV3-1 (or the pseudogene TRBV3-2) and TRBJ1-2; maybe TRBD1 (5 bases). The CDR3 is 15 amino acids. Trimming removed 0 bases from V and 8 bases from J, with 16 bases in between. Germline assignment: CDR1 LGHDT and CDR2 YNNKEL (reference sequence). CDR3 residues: CASSQDSPGLSGYTF. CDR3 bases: TGTGCCAGCAGCCAAGATTCGCCAGGGCTTTCCGGCTACACCTTC.

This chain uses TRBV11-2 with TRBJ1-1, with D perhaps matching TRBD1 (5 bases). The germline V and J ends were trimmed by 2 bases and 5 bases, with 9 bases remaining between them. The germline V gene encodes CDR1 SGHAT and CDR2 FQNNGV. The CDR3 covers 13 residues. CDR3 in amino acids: CASSLRAGTEAFF. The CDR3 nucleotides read TGTGCCAGCAGCTTAAGGGCAGGGACTGAAGCTTTCTTT.

CDR3 in amino acids: CASVRDTNQPQHF. As DNA, the CDR3 is TGTGCTAGTGTCAGAGACACCAATCAGCCCCAGCATTTT. The chain employs TRBV12-5 and TRBJ1-5; D remains ambiguous. The length of the CDR3 is 13 residues. The ends were cut back, 7 bases at V and 3 bases at J, with 10 bases in the middle. Germline V gene data show CDR1 as LGHNT and CDR2 as FRNRAP.

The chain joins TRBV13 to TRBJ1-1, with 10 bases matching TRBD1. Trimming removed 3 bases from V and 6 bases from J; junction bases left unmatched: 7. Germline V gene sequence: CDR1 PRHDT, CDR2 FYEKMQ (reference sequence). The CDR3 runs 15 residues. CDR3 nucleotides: TGTGCCAGCAGCTTTTACTACGGACAGGGGGCTGAAGCTTTCTTT. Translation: CASSFYYGQGAEAFF.

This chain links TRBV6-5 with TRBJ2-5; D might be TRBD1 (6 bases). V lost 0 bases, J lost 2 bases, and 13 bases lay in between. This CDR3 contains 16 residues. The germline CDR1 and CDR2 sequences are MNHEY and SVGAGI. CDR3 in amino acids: CASSYSSTGIQETQYF. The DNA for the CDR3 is TGTGCCAGCAGTTACTCGTCTACAGGGATACAAGAGACCCAGTACTTC.

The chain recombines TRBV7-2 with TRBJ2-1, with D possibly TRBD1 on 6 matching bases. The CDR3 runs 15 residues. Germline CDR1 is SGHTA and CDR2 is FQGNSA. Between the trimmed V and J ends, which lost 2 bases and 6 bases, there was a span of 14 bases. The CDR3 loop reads CASSLMNGQSNEQFF. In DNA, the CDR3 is TGTGCCAGCAGCTTAATGAACGGACAGAGCAATGAGCAGTTCTTC. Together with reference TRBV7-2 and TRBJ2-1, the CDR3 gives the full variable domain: GAGVSQSPSNKVTEKGKDVELRCDPISGHTALYWYRQSLGQGLEFLIYFQGNSAPDKSGLPSDRFSAERTGGSVSTLTIQRTQQEDSAVYLCASSLMNGQSNEQFFGPGTRLTVL.

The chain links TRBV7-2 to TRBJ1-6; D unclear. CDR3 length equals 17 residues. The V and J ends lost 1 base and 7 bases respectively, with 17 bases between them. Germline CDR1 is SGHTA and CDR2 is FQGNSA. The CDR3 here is CASSLVAVRTSNSPLHF. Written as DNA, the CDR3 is TGTGCCAGCAGCTTAGTAGCGGTCAGGACGTCAAATTCACCCCTCCACTTT.

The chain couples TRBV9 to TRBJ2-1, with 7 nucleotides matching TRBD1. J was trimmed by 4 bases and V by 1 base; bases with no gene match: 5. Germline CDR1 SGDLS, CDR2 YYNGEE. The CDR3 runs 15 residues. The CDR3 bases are TGTGCCAGCAGCGTAAATCAGGGACAGTACAATGAGCAGTTCTTC. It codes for CASSVNQGQYNEQFF.

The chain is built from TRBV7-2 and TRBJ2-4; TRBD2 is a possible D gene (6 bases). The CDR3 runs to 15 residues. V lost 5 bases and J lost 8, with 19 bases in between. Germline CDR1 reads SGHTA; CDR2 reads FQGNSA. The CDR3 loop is CASSPGDGPSYIQYF. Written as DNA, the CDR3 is TGTGCCAGCAGCCCGGGGGACGGCCCTAGTTACATTCAGTACTTC.

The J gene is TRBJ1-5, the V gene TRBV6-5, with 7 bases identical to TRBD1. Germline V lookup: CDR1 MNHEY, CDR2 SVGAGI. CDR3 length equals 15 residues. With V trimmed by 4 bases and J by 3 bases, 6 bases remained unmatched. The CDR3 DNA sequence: TGTGCCAGCAGTTGGGACAGAAAAGACAATCAGCCCCAGCATTTT. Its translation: CASSWDRKDNQPQHF.

This CDR3 is CASSYWARGYGYTF. The CDR3 bases are TGTGCCAGCAGCTATTGGGCCAGGGGCTATGGCTACACCTTC. The chain recombines TRBV5-6 with TRBJ1-2, with a weak D call TRBD1 (6 bases). The V gene's germline CDR1 is SGHDT and CDR2 YYEEEE. V lost 3 bases, J lost 4 bases, and 13 bases lay in between. The length of the CDR3 is 14 residues.

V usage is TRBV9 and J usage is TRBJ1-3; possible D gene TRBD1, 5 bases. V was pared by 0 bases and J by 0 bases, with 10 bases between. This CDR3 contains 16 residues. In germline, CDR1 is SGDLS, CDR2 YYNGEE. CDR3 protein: CASSVGGVNSGNTIYF. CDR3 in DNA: TGTGCCAGCAGCGTAGGGGGGGTCAACTCTGGAAACACCATATATTTT.

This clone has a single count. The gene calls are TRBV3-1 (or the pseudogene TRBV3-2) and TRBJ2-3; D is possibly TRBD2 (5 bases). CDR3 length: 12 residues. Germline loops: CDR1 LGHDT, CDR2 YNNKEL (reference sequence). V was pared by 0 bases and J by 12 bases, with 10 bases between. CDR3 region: CASSQDSSSQYF. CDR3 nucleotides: TGTGCCAGCAGCCAAGATTCCTCTAGCCAGTATTTT.